Listed below are T cell receptor beta chains from one sample, sequenced in a study of blood T cell repertoires in COVID-19. Libraries were prepared by immunoSEQ multiplex PCR; TCRdb keeps only in-frame clonotypes and omits some of them. The table records more than 250,000 clones, 70% to 90% of them present only once. Material: peripheral blood. These receptors all come from a woman aged 30 to 39 with COVID-19, enrolled during active disease. Both conserved end residues are part of each CDR3. Each record gives: J gene, D gene, clone size, V gene, CDR3 DNA, CDR3 protein. A D gene is named only where the DNA matches it firmly. Some rows mark clone size as missing; the rest say once, few, many or name a class of expanded clone.

TRBJ1-2	TRBD1	.	TRBV5-1	TGCGCCAGCAGCCAACAGGGGGCGACGAGCTATGGCTACACCTTC	CASSQQGATSYGYTF
TRBJ2-1	TRBD2	.	TRBV19	TGTGCCAGCAGCCACGGGGGGGCCGGAAATGAGCAGTTCTTC	CASSHGGAGNEQFF
TRBJ2-7	.	.	TRBV6-5	TGTGCCAGCAGCCCCCGGGGTACAGGGTCCTACGAGCAGTACTTC	CASSPRGTGSYEQYF
TRBJ2-3	TRBD2	once	TRBV19	TGTGCCAGTAGTATATTAAGCGGGGGAGGGTCAGATACGCAGTATTTT	CASSILSGGGSDTQYF
TRBJ2-3	.	.	TRBV3-1/TRBV3-2	TGTGCCAGCAGCCTTCGAGGGTCGGATACGCAGTATTTT	CASSLRGSDTQYF
TRBJ1-6	.	.	TRBV2	TGTGCCAGCAGCTCCGAGTCACCCCTCCACTTT	CASSSESPLHF
TRBJ1-4	.	.	TRBV7-9	TGTGCCAGCAGCTTAGTCAGCGAGAATGAAAAACTGTTTTTT	CASSLVSENEKLFF
TRBJ2-4	.	few	TRBV6-5	TGTGCCAGCAGTTACGAGAGCAGGGGAAAAAACATTCAGTACTTC	CASSYESRGKNIQYF
TRBJ2-7	TRBD2	.	TRBV5-1	TGCGCCAGCAGCGGAACCGGGACTAGCGGGGGGAACTATTACGAGCAGTACTTC	CASSGTGTSGGNYYEQYF
TRBJ1-1	.	.	TRBV27	TGTGCCAGCAGTTTATCCCAGGGGACTGAAGCTTTCTTT	CASSLSQGTEAFF
TRBJ1-2	.	few	TRBV19	TGTGCCAGTAGTATACAGGCGGGGGCTAACTATGGCTACACCTTC	CASSIQAGANYGYTF
TRBJ1-1	.	few	TRBV14	TGTGCCAGCAGCCAAGACGGGAGGAGGAACACTGAAGCTTTCTTT	CASSQDGRRNTEAFF
TRBJ2-1	TRBD1	.	TRBV6-5	TGTGCCAGCAGTCGGGACAGGGTTAACAATGAGCAGTTCTTC	CASSRDRVNNEQFF
TRBJ2-1	TRBD1	.	TRBV19	TGTGCCAGTAGTATGAGTCAGGGGGCGGGTGAGCAGTTCTTC	CASSMSQGAGEQFF
TRBJ1-6	.	.	TRBV14	TGTGCCAGCAGCACCCACCCGACGGGTCCCCTCCACTTT	CASSTHPTGPLHF
TRBJ1-1	.	once	TRBV10-3	TGTGCCATCAGGGCCTCGGCCGGGACTGAAGCTTTCTTT	CAIRASAGTEAFF
TRBJ1-1	.	.	TRBV5-1	TGCGCCAGCAGCGCTCAGGGGAACACTGAAGCTTTCTTT	CASSAQGNTEAFF
TRBJ2-5	.	.	TRBV3-1/TRBV3-2	TGTGCCAGCAGCCAAGACTCGGGAATCCAAGAGACCCAGTACTTC	CASSQDSGIQETQYF
TRBJ1-1	.	.	TRBV6-2/TRBV6-3	TGTGCCAGCAGTGACCCCGGTAGGGGAATCGGGCGAGCTTTCTTT	CASSDPGRGIGRAFF
TRBJ1-1	TRBD1	.	TRBV6-5	TGTGCCAGCAGGCGGACAGGTCGAAACACTGAAGCTTTCTTT	CASRRTGRNTEAFF
TRBJ2-3	TRBD1	.	TRBV27	TGTGCCAGCCGATTTTTAGGGGGCGCCGCAGATACGCAGTATTTT	CASRFLGGAADTQYF
TRBJ1-2	.	.	TRBV2	TGTGCCAGCAGTGAAGAAGCAGGGAACTATGGCTACACCTTC	CASSEEAGNYGYTF
TRBJ2-3	TRBD1	.	TRBV5-6	TGTGCCAGCAGCTTCACAGGGGGAGGAACAGATACGCAGTATTTT	CASSFTGGGTDTQYF
TRBJ2-5	.	.	TRBV9	TGTGCCAGCAGCGTGGAGGGGGCTTCGGAAGAGACCCAGTACTTC	CASSVEGASEETQYF
TRBJ2-7	TRBD1	.	TRBV7-9	TGTGCCAGCAGCTTAGCGACAGGGGGATCCTACGAGCAGTACTTC	CASSLATGGSYEQYF
TRBJ2-1	.	.	TRBV21-1	TGTGCCAGCAGCCCCCGGGACAGGGGGCGAATATGGTCCTACAATGAGCAGTTCTTC	CASSPRDRGRIWSYNEQFF
TRBJ1-5	.	few	TRBV19	TGTGCCACCTCGGACACCCAAATCAGCAATCAGCCCCAGCATTTT	CATSDTQISNQPQHF
TRBJ2-2	.	.	TRBV6-5	TGTGCCAGCAGTTACTTAAACAGACGCACCGGGGAGCTGTTTTTT	CASSYLNRRTGELFF
TRBJ1-1	.	.	TRBV12-5	TGTGCTAGTGGTTTGGTACTCGGTCCTCGACTGGGCACTGAAGCTTTCTTT	CASGLVLGPRLGTEAFF
TRBJ1-1	TRBD1	once	TRBV3-1/TRBV3-2	TGTGCCAGCAGCCGTCGAGGGGGCGGTTGGAACACTGAAGCTTTCTTT	CASSRRGGGWNTEAFF
TRBJ2-3	.	.	TRBV7-2	TGTGCCAGCAGCCCAGGGACTTTAAGCACAGATACGCAGTATTTT	CASSPGTLSTDTQYF
TRBJ2-1	TRBD2	few	TRBV2	TGTGCCAGCAGTGAAGCTTCTGACGGGGGGGCTTTTGAGCAGTTCTTC	CASSEASDGGAFEQFF
TRBJ2-1	TRBD2	.	TRBV5-1	TGCGCCAGCAGCTTGGCCCCGACTAGCGGTTACAATGAGCAGTTCTTC	CASSLAPTSGYNEQFF
TRBJ2-1	TRBD2	.	TRBV29-1	TGCAGCGTTGAGGGACTAGCGGGGGGGGTATACAATGAGCAGTTCTTC	CSVEGLAGGVYNEQFF
TRBJ2-2	.	.	TRBV5-8	TGTGCCAGCAGCCGAGGGCAGAAAAACACCGGGGAGCTGTTTTTT	CASSRGQKNTGELFF
TRBJ1-2	.	.	TRBV3-1/TRBV3-2	TGTGCCAGCAGCCCAGAGGCGGGGACCACTAGCTATGGCTACACCTTC	CASSPEAGTTSYGYTF
TRBJ2-7	TRBD1	.	TRBV10-3	TGTGCCATCACTTTGGGACAGGGTCGAGCCTACGAGCAGTACTTC	CAITLGQGRAYEQYF
TRBJ1-5	.	.	TRBV9	TGTGCCAGCAGCGCCGGACAACGGGCTCAGCCCCAGCATTTT	CASSAGQRAQPQHF
TRBJ2-5	TRBD1	.	TRBV27	TGTGCCAGCAGCTCATCAGGGACAGGGACCCAGTACTTC	CASSSSGTGTQYF
TRBJ1-1	TRBD1	.	TRBV4-2	TGTGCCAGCAGCCAAGAGGGGTCGGACAGGGGTAACACTGAAGCTTTCTTT	CASSQEGSDRGNTEAFF
TRBJ1-5	.	.	TRBV28	TGTGCCAGCAGTTTTTTTTCCCTTAATCAGCCCCAGCATTTT	CASSFFSLNQPQHF
TRBJ2-1	TRBD1	few	TRBV6-6	TGTGCCAGCAGTCCACCGCCCGGGACAGGTTACAACAATGAGCAGTTCTTC	CASSPPPGTGYNNEQFF
TRBJ1-1	TRBD1	.	TRBV4-1	TGCGCCAGCAGCCAAGCTCCGGGACAGGGTATGAACACTGAAGCTTTCTTT	CASSQAPGQGMNTEAFF
TRBJ1-5	TRBD1	.	TRBV20-1	TGCAGTGCTAGTTCCGGGACAGGGGGTCATCAGCCCCAGCATTTT	CSASSGTGGHQPQHF
TRBJ1-4	.	.	TRBV6-5	TGTGCCAGCAGCTCAGTAACTAATGAAAAACTGTTTTTT	CASSSVTNEKLFF
TRBJ1-1	.	.	TRBV3-1/TRBV3-2	TGTGCCAGCAGCCCCCGGGGGGCAGGGACTGAAGCTTTCTTT	CASSPRGAGTEAFF
TRBJ1-2	TRBD1	.	TRBV6-5	TGTGCCAGCAGTCCCGCCGGGACAGGCAACTATGGCTACACCTTC	CASSPAGTGNYGYTF
TRBJ1-5	.	.	TRBV12-5	TGTGCTAGTGGTTTAGACGGAGGGGCGGATCAGCCCCAGCATTTT	CASGLDGGADQPQHF
TRBJ1-5	.	few	TRBV10-3	TGTGCCATCAGTGCGGGTGGGGCATGGTATCAGCCCCAGCATTTT	CAISAGGAWYQPQHF
TRBJ2-1	TRBD1	.	TRBV27	TGTGCCAGCAGTCGGACAGGGGGGGCCTACAATGAGCAGTTCTTC	CASSRTGGAYNEQFF
TRBJ1-1	TRBD1	.	TRBV5-1	TGCGCCAGCACCTCCGCCCGGGACAGGGGGCTGACTGAAGCTTTCTTT	CASTSARDRGLTEAFF
TRBJ2-1	.	.	TRBV27	TGTGCCAGCAGTCATCGCGACAGTCCTTCCTACAATGAGCAGTTCTTC	CASSHRDSPSYNEQFF
TRBJ1-1	TRBD1	.	TRBV19	TGTGCCAGTAGTATGGACAGGGTGGGAACTGAAGCTTTCTTT	CASSMDRVGTEAFF
TRBJ1-1	TRBD1	once	TRBV5-5	TGTGCCAGCAGCTCTCAGGGGGCTGCTGAAGCTTTCTTT	CASSSQGAAEAFF
TRBJ2-5	.	.	TRBV6-1	TGTGCCAGCAGTGAGCCAGGTTCAGAGACCCAGTACTTC	CASSEPGSETQYF